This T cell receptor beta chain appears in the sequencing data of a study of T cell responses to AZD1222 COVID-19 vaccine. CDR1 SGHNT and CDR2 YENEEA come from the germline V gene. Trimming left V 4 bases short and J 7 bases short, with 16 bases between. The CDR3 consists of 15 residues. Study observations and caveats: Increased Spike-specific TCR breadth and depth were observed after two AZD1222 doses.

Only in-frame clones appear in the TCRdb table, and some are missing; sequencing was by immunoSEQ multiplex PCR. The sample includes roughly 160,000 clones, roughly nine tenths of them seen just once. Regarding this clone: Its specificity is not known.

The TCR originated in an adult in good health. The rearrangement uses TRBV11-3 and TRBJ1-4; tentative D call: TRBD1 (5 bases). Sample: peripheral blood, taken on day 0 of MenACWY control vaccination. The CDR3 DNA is TGTGCCAGCAGCTCCTCGGGCAGGGTTTTTGAAAAACTGTTTTTT. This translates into CASSSSGRVFEKLFF. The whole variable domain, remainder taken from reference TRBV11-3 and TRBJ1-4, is EAGVVQSPRYKIIEKKQPVAFWCNPISGHNTLYWYLQNLGQGPELLIRYENEEAVDDSQLPKDRFSAERLKGVDSTLKIQPAELGDSAVYLCASSSSGRVFEKLFFGSGTQLSVL.